This TCR beta chain was identified in a study of shared clonotypes between healthy human individuals. As for this clone: The target antigen is unknown.

The study ran the assay at deep level. The repertoire was sequenced with immunoSEQ multiplex PCR; TCRdb's copy has only in-frame clones and lacks some. The profile shows some 2,100,000 clones, approximately 94% of them singletons. Overall study findings and caveats: It was the non-shared clonotypes that had lower generation probabilities than clonotypes shared by all four donors. The represented genetic and exposure-history diversity was limited by the small number of donors. The study found about 4.6% of naive CD4 clonotypes shared across four donors.

Sequences were obtained from naive CD4+ T cells sorted from blood. Subset noted: CD45RA+ positively selected. The receptor's source is a man in his late teens or twenties in good health.

The DNA for the CDR3 is TGTGCCAGCAGCTTAAGCATCGGGACAATGAATGAAAAACTGTTTTTT. It encodes CASSLSIGTMNEKLFF. The chain links TRBV13 to TRBJ1-4; possibly TRBD1 for D (6 bases). CDR1 and CDR2 (germline): PRHDT, FYEKMQ (reference sequence). Trimming shortened V by 2 bases and J by 5 bases, and 15 bases separated the two germline ends. The CDR3 runs to 16 residues.